Listed here are 30 T cell receptor beta chains from one sample, sequenced in a study of cytomegalovirus exposure and HLA in healthy donors. Repertoires were generated with immunoSEQ multiplex PCR, while TCRdb's copy carries only in-frame clones and drops some. The table has about 130,000 clones, 89% seen once. The sequencing input was PBMCs. These receptors were obtained from a woman between 18 and 29 years old in good health and CMV-seronegative.

The chain employs TRBV10-3 and TRBJ2-7; 10 positions agree with TRBD1. After removal of 10 bases from V and 7 bases from J, the junction contained 13 bases not matched to a gene. The CDR3 covers 14 residues. The germline V gene has CDR1 ENHRY and CDR2 SYGVKD. CDR3 sequence reads: CATHETRQGAEQYF. CDR3 bases: TGTGCCACCCACGAAACACGACAGGGGGCAGAGCAGTACTTC.

This chain uses TRBV11-2 with TRBJ2-1; TRBD1 agrees at 8 bases. The V gene end was trimmed by 5 bases and the J gene end by 10 bases; junction bases not matched to a gene: 13. Germline CDR1 SGHAT, CDR2 FQNNGV. This CDR3 is 15 amino acids long. CDR3 in DNA: TGTGCCAGCAGCCCAGGGGGCTTACTTAATTTCGAGCAGTTCTTC. Amino acids: CASSPGGLLNFEQFF.

The chain uses TRBV12-2 and TRBJ2-7; no DNA check was done on the table's D call, TRBD2. TRBV12-2 is a pseudogene. This CDR3 is built from 15 residues. The CDR3 spells CASRFKGGGVPEQYF. Written as DNA, the CDR3 is TGTGCAAGTCGCTTTAAAGGGGGGGGCGTTCCCGAGCAGTACTTC.

The chain joins TRBV9 to TRBJ2-1, with 8 bases lining up with TRBD1. J was trimmed by 0 bases and V by 4 bases; bases with no gene match: 9. Germline V gene lookup returns CDR1 SGDLS and CDR2 YYNGEE. CDR3 size: 17 residues. The CDR3, as DNA: TGTGCCAGCAGCACCCGGACGACAGGGGTCTCCTACAATGAGCAGTTCTTC. Amino acid sequence: CASSTRTTGVSYNEQFF.

As regards this clone: At one boundary the junction diverges from the germline segment, which might be a read error. The chain carries TRBV27 and TRBJ2-3, with D possibly being TRBD1 (6 bases). The CDR3 sequence is 14 residues long. Germline CDR1 is MNHEY and CDR2 is SMNVEV (reference sequence). CDR3 sequence reads: CASNLGQSTDTQYF. The DNA for the CDR3 is TGTGCCAGCAATTTAGGACAGTCCACAGATACGCAGTATTTT.

The table lists this clone with a count of one. The V call is TRBV7-3, the J call TRBJ2-7, with TRBD1 identical over 8 bases. V dropped 2 bases and J dropped 4; count of bases not matched to a gene: 10. Per the germline V gene, CDR1 is SGHTA and CDR2 is FQGTGA. The CDR3 is 16 residues long. The CDR3 loop is CASSLGQGAPKYEQYF. The CDR3 nucleotides are TGTGCCAGCAGCTTAGGGCAGGGGGCCCCTAAATACGAGCAGTACTTC.

The chain links TRBV13 to TRBJ2-7, with TRBD2 as a possible D gene (6 bases). This CDR3 has 15 amino acids. V lost 1 base to trimming and J lost 1 base, with 11 bases between them. CDR1 PRHDT and CDR2 FYEKMQ come from the germline V gene (reference sequence). CDR3 residues: CASSLAGARSYEQYF. The CDR3 DNA reads TGTGCCAGCAGCTTAGCGGGAGCTCGGTCCTACGAGCAGTACTTC.

The chain employs TRBV5-4 and TRBJ1-4; D may be TRBD1 (6 bases). The germline V gene has CDR1 SGHNT and CDR2 YYREEE (reference sequence). Trimming cost V 4 bases and J 6 bases, with 7 bases left between them. The CDR3 sequence is 12 residues long. The CDR3 coding sequence is TGTGCCAGCAGCAGGGGGTATGAAAAACTGTTTTTT. Its translation: CASSRGYEKLFF.

The rearrangement uses TRBV19 and TRBJ2-7; tentatively, D is TRBD2 (6 bases). V lost 3 bases to trimming and J lost 2 bases, with 17 bases between them. The length of the CDR3 is 16 residues. The germline V gene encodes CDR1 LNHDA and CDR2 SQIVND (reference sequence). DNA of the CDR3: TGTGCCAGTAGTATTGACCTCTTCGGGAGCGCCTACGAGCAGTACTTC. Amino acids: CASSIDLFGSAYEQYF.

The chain combines TRBV7-9 with TRBJ2-3, with TRBD1 as a possible D gene (6 bases). Germline values: CDR1 SEHNR, CDR2 FQNEAQ (reference sequence). The CDR3 contains 17 residues. The ends were cut back, 4 bases at V and 1 base at J, with 18 bases in the middle. Here the CDR3 reads CASSSYRTGTGTDTQYF. CDR3 sequence (DNA): TGTGCCAGCAGCTCCTACCGTACAGGGACGGGCACAGATACGCAGTATTTT. The whole variable domain, remainder taken from reference TRBV7-9 and TRBJ2-3, is DTGVSQNPRHKITKRGQNVTFRCDPISEHNRLYWYRQTLGQGPEFLTYFQNEAQLEKSRLLSDRFSAERPKGSFSTLEIQRTEQGDSAMYLCASSSYRTGTGTDTQYFGPGTRLTVL.

The gene calls are TRBV4-2 and TRBJ2-2; 8 bases line up with TRBD2. V shed 0 bases, J shed 4 bases, and the junction held 13 bases outside the gene matches. The CDR3 contains 19 residues. CDR1 LGHNA and CDR2 YNFKEQ come from the germline V gene. The CDR3 nucleotides are TGTGCCAGCAGCCAAGACGGGTGGAGTAGCGGGATTTCCACCGGGGAGCTGTTTTTT. It codes for CASSQDGWSSGISTGELFF.

V is TRBV5-6 and J is TRBJ2-5; 7 bases map to TRBD1. The CDR3 sequence is 15 residues long. CDR1 SGHDT and CDR2 YYEEEE come from the germline V gene. Trimming at V came to 4 bases and at J to 7 bases, leaving 13 bases not matched to a gene. CDR3 sequence reads: CASSEGTVPSGTQYF. CDR3 DNA sequence: TGTGCCAGCAGCGAGGGGACAGTCCCCAGCGGGACCCAGTACTTC.

Concerning this clone itself: Other DNA sequences in this specimen translate into the identical CDR3. The V call is TRBV7-6, the J call TRBJ1-1, with 7 positions matching TRBD1. This CDR3 is 13 amino acids long. In germline, CDR1 is SGHVS, CDR2 FNYEAQ. The J segment lost 1 base and the V segment lost 6 bases, leaving 2 bases of the junction unmatched. The CDR3 DNA sequence: TGTGCCAGCAGTCGACAGGGGAACACTGAAGCTTTCTTT. It yields the protein CASSRQGNTEAFF.

The rearrangement links TRBV15 to TRBJ2-7; 9 nucleotides line up with TRBD1. The CDR3 is made up of 15 amino acids. The V and J ends lost 1 base and 6 bases, in that order; junction bases with no gene match: 7. CDR1 is LNHNV, CDR2 YYDKDF, per germline (reference sequence). The CDR3 loop is CATSRARETGGEQYF. CDR3 nucleotides: TGTGCCACCAGCAGAGCGCGGGAGACAGGGGGCGAGCAGTACTTC.

The chain couples TRBV4-1 to TRBJ2-7; 11 positions agree with TRBD1. The germline V gene has CDR1 MGHRA and CDR2 YSYEKL. V was pared by 4 bases and J by 5 bases, with 4 bases of the junction left unmatched. This CDR3 spans 14 amino acids. CDR3 nucleotide sequence: TGCGCCAGCAGCCCCCCGGGACAGGGGGACGAGCAGTACTTC. Translating gives CASSPPGQGDEQYF.

The gene calls are TRBV6-1 and TRBJ2-7, with D perhaps matching TRBD1 (6 bases). The CDR3 totals 12 residues. V was shortened by 8 bases and J by 6 bases, with 14 bases between the two germline ends. CDR1 is MNHNS, CDR2 SASEGT, per germline. The CDR3 DNA sequence: TGTGCCAGCCGTGCACAGGGCGCCGAGCAGTACTTC. This gives the protein CASRAQGAEQYF.

The chain employs TRBV7-2 and TRBJ2-4; D is perhaps TRBD1 (6 bases). CDR1 is SGHTA, CDR2 FQGNSA, per germline. V shed 5 bases and J shed 0 bases, with 14 bases lying between them. The length of the CDR3 is 16 residues. As DNA, the CDR3 is TGTGCCAGCAGCCATAGAGCAGGGGTAGCCAAAAACATTCAGTACTTC. Translating it yields CASSHRAGVAKNIQYF.

The gene calls are TRBV7-3 and TRBJ2-1; TRBD2 aligns across 9 bases. Germline V lookup: CDR1 SGHTA, CDR2 FQGTGA. CDR3 length equals 14 residues. The V gene end was trimmed by 2 bases and the J gene end by 7 bases; junction bases not matched to a gene: 3. The CDR3 protein is CASSLGTSSNEQFF. The CDR3 region has the DNA TGTGCCAGCAGCTTAGGGACTAGCTCGAATGAGCAGTTCTTC.

The genes are TRBV19 and TRBJ1-2; D not resolved. Trimming removed 3 bases at V and 7 bases at J, with 18 bases between. Germline-derived CDR1 and CDR2 are LNHDA and SQIVND (reference sequence). The CDR3 extends over 15 amino acids. The CDR3 DNA sequence: TGTGCCAGTAGTATTTTCGTGCGGGCCCGGGTTGGCTACACCTTC. It yields the protein CASSIFVRARVGYTF.

The V and J genes are TRBV2 and TRBJ2-1; TRBD2 might be the D (5 bases). Trimming cost V 11 bases and J 0 bases, with 26 bases left between them. CDR1 SNHLY and CDR2 FYNNEI come from the germline V gene. The CDR3 has 18 amino acids. CDR3 amino acids: CAPGGSGSTNRSYNEQFF. In DNA form, the CDR3 reads TGTGCCCCCGGTGGGAGCGGCTCGACGAATCGCTCCTACAATGAGCAGTTCTTC.

This clone was seen only a few times. V is TRBV6-4 and J is TRBJ2-3, with D maybe TRBD2 (5 bases). Trimming removed 4 bases at V and 0 bases at J, with 5 bases between. This CDR3 contains 13 residues. Germline lookup yields CDR1 MRHNA and CDR2 SNTAGT. The DNA for the CDR3 is TGTGCCAGCAGTGGCGGGAGCACAGATACGCAGTATTTT. It translates to CASSGGSTDTQYF.

The V and J genes are TRBV6-5 and TRBJ1-1; D is unresolved. V lost 2 bases, J lost 5 bases, and 3 bases lay in between. Germline CDR1 and CDR2: MNHEY and SVGAGI. The CDR3 spans 11 residues. In DNA, the CDR3 is TGTGCCAGCAGTTACGAGACTGAAGCTTTCTTT. It specifies CASSYETEAFF.

V and J are TRBV6-5 and TRBJ2-3; 7 bases align to TRBD2. Trimming at V came to 0 bases and at J to 1 base, leaving 4 bases not matched to a gene. The germline CDR1 and CDR2 sequences are MNHEY and SVGAGI. The CDR3 has 16 amino acids. In nucleotides, the CDR3 is TGTGCCAGCAGTTACTCAGGGCTAGCGGGCACAGATACGCAGTATTTT. Residues: CASSYSGLAGTDTQYF.

V is TRBV5-4 and J is TRBJ2-7; 7 nucleotides line up with TRBD2. V shed 1 base and J 5 bases; nucleotides not matched to a gene: 6. Germline assignment: CDR1 SGHNT and CDR2 YYREEE (reference sequence). The CDR3 is 14 residues long. CDR3 sequence: CASSLSGAADEQYF. The CDR3, as DNA: TGTGCCAGCAGCTTGAGCGGGGCGGCCGACGAGCAGTACTTC.

The rearrangement joins TRBV9 to TRBJ2-7; 9 nucleotides agree with TRBD2. The CDR3 has 15 residues. Trimming removed 0 bases from V and 3 bases from J; junction bases left unmatched: 4. Germline V gives CDR1 SGDLS, CDR2 YYNGEE. The CDR3 loop is CASSVGPSGNYEQYF. The CDR3, as DNA: TGTGCCAGCAGCGTAGGTCCTAGCGGGAACTACGAGCAGTACTTC. The variable domain in full, completed from reference TRBV9 and TRBJ2-7, reads DSGVTQTPKHLITATGQRVTLRCSPRSGDLSVYWYQQSLDQGLQFLIQYYNGEERAKGNILERFSAQQFPDLHSELNLSSLELGDSALYFCASSVGPSGNYEQYFGPGTRLTVT.

V gene TRBV4-2 combines with J gene TRBJ2-5; tentative D call: TRBD2 (6 bases). The length of the CDR3 is 16 residues. Germline values: CDR1 LGHNA, CDR2 YNFKEQ. Trimming took off 0 bases at V and 3 bases at J, with 14 bases between the two ends. The CDR3 sequence is CASSQDRGGGEETQYF. For the CDR3, the DNA is TGTGCCAGCAGCCAAGATCGGGGAGGCGGAGAAGAGACCCAGTACTTC.

The chain recombines TRBV5-1 with TRBJ2-2; the match to TRBD2 covers 11 bases. The CDR3 totals 15 residues. Losses at the gene ends were 2 bases for V and 6 bases for J; bases not matched to a gene: 3. Germline V gives CDR1 SGHRS, CDR2 YFSETQ. CDR3 residues: CASSFSGRDSGELFF. CDR3 in DNA: TGCGCCAGCAGCTTTAGCGGGAGGGATTCCGGGGAGCTGTTTTTT. The full variable domain, with the rest looked up from reference TRBV5-1 and TRBJ2-2, is KAGVTQTPRYLIKTRGQQVTLSCSPISGHRSVSWYQQTPGQGLQFLFEYFSETQRNKGNFPGRFSGRQFSNSRSEMNVSTLELGDSALYLCASSFSGRDSGELFFGEGSRLTVL.

This rearrangement joins TRBV4-1 to TRBJ2-5; D call uncertain. Germline-derived CDR1 and CDR2 are MGHRA and YSYEKL. The CDR3 contains 11 residues. Trimming removed 6 bases at V and 5 bases at J, with 7 bases between. The CDR3 loop is CASRGDETQYF. The CDR3 bases are TGCGCCAGCAGAGGAGACGAGACCCAGTACTTC.

The chain uses TRBV18 and TRBJ2-6, with D maybe TRBD1 (6 bases). Trimming took off 6 bases at V and 4 bases at J, with 13 bases between the two ends. The CDR3 consists of 15 residues. Germline V gene lookup returns CDR1 KGHSH and CDR2 LQKENI. CDR3 nucleotides: TGTGCCAGCTCGCTACAGGGATCCGGGGCCAACGTCCTGACTTTC. Translated: CASSLQGSGANVLTF.

The chain is built from TRBV28 and TRBJ1-5; TRBD1 aligns across 8 bases. Trimming removed 4 bases from V and 5 bases from J; junction bases left unmatched: 4. The CDR3 contains 14 residues. From germline, CDR1 is MDHEN and CDR2 SYDVKM. DNA of the CDR3: TGTGCCAGCAGTTACAGGGGGGGGGATCAGCCCCAGCATTTT. It translates to CASSYRGGDQPQHF.